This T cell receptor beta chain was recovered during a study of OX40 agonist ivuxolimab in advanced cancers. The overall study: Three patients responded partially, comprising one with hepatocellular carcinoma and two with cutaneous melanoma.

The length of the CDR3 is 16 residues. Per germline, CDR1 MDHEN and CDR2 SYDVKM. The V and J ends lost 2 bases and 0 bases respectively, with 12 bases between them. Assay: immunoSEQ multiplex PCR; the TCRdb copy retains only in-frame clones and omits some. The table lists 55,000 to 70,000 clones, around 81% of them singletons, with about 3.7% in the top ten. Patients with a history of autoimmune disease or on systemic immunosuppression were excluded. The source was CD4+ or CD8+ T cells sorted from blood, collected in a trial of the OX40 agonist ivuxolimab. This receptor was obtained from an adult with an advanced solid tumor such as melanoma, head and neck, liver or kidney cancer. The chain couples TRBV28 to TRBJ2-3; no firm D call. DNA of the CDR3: TGTGCCAGCAGTTTAGCGGCCAGGCGTAGCACAGATACGCAGTATTTT. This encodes CASSLAARRSTDTQYF.